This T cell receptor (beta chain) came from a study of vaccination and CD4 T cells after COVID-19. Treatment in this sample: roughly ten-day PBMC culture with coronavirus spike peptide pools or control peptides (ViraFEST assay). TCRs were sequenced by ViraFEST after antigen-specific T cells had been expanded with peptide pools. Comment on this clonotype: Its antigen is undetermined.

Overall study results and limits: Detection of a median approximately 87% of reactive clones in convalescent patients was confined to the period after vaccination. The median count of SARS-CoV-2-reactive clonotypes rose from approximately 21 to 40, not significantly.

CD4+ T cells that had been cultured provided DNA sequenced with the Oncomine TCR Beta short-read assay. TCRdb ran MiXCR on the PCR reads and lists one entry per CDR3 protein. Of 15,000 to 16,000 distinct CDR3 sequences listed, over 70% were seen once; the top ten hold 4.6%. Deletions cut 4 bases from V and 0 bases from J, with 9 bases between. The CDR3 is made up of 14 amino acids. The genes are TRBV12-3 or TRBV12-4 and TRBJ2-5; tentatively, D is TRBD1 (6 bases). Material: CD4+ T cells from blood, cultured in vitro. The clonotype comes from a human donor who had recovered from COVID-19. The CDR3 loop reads CASSWGPYQETQYF. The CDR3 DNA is TGTGCCAGCAGTTGGGGGCCGTACCAAGAGACCCAGTACTTC.